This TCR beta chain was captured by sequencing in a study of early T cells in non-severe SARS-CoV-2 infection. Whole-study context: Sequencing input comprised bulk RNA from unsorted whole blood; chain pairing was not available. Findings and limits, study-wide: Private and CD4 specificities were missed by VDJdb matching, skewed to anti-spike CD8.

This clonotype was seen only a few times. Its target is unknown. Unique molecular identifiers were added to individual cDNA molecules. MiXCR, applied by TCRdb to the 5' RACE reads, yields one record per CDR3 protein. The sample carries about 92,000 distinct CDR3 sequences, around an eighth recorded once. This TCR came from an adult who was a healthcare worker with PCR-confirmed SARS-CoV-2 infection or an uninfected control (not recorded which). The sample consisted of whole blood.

In nucleotides, the CDR3 is TGTGCCAGCAGCCCGACGACTAGCGGGAGGGCCTTTGAGCAGTTCTTC. Translation gives CASSPTTSGRAFEQFF. This sequence joins TRBV7-9 and TRBJ2-1, with 14 bases that match TRBD2. In germline, CDR1 is SEHNR, CDR2 FQNEAQ (reference sequence). The CDR3 extends over 16 amino acids. The V and J ends lost 5 bases and 9 bases, in that order; junction bases with no gene match: 9.